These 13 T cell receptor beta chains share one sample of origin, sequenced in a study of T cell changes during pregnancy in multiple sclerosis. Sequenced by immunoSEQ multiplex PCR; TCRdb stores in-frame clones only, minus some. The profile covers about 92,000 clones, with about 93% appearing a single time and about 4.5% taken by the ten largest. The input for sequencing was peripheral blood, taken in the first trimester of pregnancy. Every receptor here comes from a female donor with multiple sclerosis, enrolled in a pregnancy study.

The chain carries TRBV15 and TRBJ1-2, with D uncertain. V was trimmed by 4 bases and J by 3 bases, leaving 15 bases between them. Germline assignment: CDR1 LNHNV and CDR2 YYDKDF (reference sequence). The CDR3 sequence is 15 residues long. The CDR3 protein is CATSKNPEGDYGYTF. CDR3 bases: TGTGCCACCAGCAAAAATCCCGAGGGAGACTATGGCTACACCTTC.

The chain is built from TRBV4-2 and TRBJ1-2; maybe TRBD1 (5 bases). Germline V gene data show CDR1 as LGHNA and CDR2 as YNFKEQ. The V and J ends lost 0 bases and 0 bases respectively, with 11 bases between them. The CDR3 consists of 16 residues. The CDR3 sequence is CASSQDDSLANYGYTF. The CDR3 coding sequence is TGTGCCAGCAGCCAAGATGACAGCCTAGCTAACTATGGCTACACCTTC.

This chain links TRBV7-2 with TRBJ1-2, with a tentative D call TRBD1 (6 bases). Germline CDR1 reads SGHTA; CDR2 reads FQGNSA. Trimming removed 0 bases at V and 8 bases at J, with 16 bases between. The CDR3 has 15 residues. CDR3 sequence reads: CASSLASGGGRGYTF. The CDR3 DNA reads TGTGCCAGCAGCTTAGCTAGCGGGGGGGGCCGAGGCTACACCTTC. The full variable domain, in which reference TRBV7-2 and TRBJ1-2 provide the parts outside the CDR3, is GAGVSQSPSNKVTEKGKDVELRCDPISGHTALYWYRQSLGQGLEFLIYFQGNSAPDKSGLPSDRFSAERTGGSVSTLTIQRTQQEDSAVYLCASSLASGGGRGYTFGSGTRLTVV.

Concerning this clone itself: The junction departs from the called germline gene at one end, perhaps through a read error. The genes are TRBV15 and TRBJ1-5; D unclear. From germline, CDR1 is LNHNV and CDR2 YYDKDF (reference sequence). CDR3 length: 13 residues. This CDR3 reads CAISRSENQPQHF. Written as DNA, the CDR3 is TGTGCCATCAGCAGGAGTGAGAATCAGCCCCAGCATTTT. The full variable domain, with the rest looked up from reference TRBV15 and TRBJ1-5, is DAMVIQNPRYQVTQFGKPVTLSCSQTLNHNVMYWYQQKSSQAPKLLFHYYDKDFNNEADTPDNFQSRRPNTSFCFLDIRSPGLGDTAMYLCAISRSENQPQHFGDGTRLSIL.

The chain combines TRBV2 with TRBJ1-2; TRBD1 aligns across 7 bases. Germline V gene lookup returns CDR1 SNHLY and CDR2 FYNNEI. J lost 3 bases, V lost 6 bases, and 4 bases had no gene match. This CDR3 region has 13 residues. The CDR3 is CASSSDRDYGYTF. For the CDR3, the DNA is TGTGCCAGCAGCTCCGACAGGGACTATGGCTACACCTTC.

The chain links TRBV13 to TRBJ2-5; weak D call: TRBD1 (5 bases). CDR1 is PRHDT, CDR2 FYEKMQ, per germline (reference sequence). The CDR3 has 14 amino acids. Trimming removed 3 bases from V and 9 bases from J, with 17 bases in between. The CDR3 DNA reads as TGTGCCAGCAGCTTGGGGTTGGGGCCCCCGGCCCAGTACTTC. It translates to CASSLGLGPPAQYF. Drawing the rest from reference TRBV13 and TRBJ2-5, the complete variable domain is AAGVIQSPRHLIKEKRETATLKCYPIPRHDTVYWYQQGPGQDPQFLISFYEKMQSDKGSIPDRFSAQQFSDYHSELNMSSLELGDSALYFCASSLGLGPPAQYFGPGTRLLVL.

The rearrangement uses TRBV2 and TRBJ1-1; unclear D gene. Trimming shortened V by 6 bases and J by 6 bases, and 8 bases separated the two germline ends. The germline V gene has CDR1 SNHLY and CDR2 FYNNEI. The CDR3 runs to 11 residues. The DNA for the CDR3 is TGTGCCAGCAGGGGTGGGCCTGAAGCTTTCTTT. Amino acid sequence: CASRGGPEAFF. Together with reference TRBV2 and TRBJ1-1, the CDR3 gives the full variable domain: EPEVTQTPSHQVTQMGQEVILRCVPISNHLYFYWYRQILGQKVEFLVSFYNNEISEKSEIFDDQFSVERPDGSNFTLKIRSTKLEDSAMYFCASRGGPEAFFGQGTRLTVV.

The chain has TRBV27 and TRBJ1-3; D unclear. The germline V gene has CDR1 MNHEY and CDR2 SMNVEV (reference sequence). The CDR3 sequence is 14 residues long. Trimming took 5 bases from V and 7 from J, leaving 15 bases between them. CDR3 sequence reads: CASSRRGESNTIYF. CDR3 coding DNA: TGTGCCAGCAGTCGGCGGGGAGAGTCGAACACCATATATTTT.

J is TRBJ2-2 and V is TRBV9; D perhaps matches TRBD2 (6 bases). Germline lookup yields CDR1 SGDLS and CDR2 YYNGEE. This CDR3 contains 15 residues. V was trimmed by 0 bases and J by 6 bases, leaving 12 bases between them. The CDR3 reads CASSVVGGDAGELFF. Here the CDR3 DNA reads TGTGCCAGCAGCGTAGTTGGAGGGGACGCCGGGGAGCTGTTTTTT.

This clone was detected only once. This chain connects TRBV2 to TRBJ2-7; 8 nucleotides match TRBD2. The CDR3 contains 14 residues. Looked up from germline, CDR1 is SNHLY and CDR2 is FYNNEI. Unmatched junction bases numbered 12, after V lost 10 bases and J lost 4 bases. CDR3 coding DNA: TGTGCCACCTATCCGGGACTAGGTTTTTACGAGCAGTACTTC. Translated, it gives CATYPGLGFYEQYF. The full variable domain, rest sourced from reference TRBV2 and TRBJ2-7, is EPEVTQTPSHQVTQMGQEVILRCVPISNHLYFYWYRQILGQKVEFLVSFYNNEISEKSEIFDDQFSVERPDGSNFTLKIRSTKLEDSAMYFCATYPGLGFYEQYFGPGTRLTVT.

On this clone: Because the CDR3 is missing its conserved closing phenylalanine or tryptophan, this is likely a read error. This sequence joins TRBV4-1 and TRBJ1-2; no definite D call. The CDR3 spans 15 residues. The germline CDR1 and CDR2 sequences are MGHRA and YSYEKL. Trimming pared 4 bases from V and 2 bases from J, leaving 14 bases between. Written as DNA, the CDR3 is TGCGCCAGCAGCCCGTCCAGGAGGGAGAACTATGGCTACACCTCC. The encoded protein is CASSPSRRENYGYTS.

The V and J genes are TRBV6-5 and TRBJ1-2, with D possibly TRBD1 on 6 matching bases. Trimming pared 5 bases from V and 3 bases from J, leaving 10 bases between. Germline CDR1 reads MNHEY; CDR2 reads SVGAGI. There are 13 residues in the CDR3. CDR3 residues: CASSIQGDYGYTF. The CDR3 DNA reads TGTGCCAGCAGTATACAGGGAGACTATGGCTACACCTTC.

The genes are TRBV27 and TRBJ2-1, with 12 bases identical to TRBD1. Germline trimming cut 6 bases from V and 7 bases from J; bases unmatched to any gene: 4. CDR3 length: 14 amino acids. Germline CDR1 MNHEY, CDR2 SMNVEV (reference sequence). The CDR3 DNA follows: TGTGCCAGCAGGGGGACAGGGGGCGGGAATGAGCAGTTCTTC. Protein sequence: CASRGTGGGNEQFF.